The subject of this entry is one T cell receptor beta chain. No antigen is known for it. V lost 0 bases to trimming and J lost 5 bases, with 14 bases between them. The CDR3 loop spans 15 amino acids. Looked up from germline, CDR1 is SGDLS and CDR2 is YYNGEE. Profiles of TCR beta VDJ and CDR3 were generated from a genomic DNA template. TCRdb reanalysed the reads using MiXCR and keeps one entry per CDR3 protein. Of roughly 20,000 distinct CDR3 sequences listed, almost 40% are singletons. The sample is drawn from a study of CD8+CD57+ T cells in acquired aplastic anemia. Findings of the study overall: Diversity was reduced in patient CD8+CD57+ cells relative to total CD4+ and CD8+ pools.

Sequencing was done on patients that had shown CD8+CD57+ cell expansion by flow cytometry. Material for sequencing was CD8+CD57+ T cells sorted from PBMCs. Specified subset: bead-enriched CD8+CD57+ effector memory T cells from SAA patients. The genes are TRBV9 and TRBJ2-5; a possible D gene is TRBD1 (7 bases). The clonotype was recovered from a human donor with aplastic anemia. CDR3 loop: CASSVGPQGGETQYF. The DNA for the CDR3 is TGTGCCAGCAGCGTAGGGCCCCAGGGGGGTGAGACCCAGTACTTC.